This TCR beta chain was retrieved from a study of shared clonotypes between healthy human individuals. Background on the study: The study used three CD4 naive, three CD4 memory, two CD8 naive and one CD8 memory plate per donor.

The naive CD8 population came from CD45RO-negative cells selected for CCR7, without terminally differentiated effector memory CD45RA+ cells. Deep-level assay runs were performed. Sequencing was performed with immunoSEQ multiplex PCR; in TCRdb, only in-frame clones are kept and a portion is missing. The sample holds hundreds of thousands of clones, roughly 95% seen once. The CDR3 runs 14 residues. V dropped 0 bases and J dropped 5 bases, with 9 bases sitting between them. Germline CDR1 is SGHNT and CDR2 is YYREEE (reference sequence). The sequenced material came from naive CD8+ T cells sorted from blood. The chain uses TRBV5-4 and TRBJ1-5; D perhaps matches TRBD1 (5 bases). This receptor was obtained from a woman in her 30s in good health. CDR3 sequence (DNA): TGTGCCAGCAGCTTGGCCCCGGGGGATCAGCCCCAGCATTTT. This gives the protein CASSLAPGDQPQHF. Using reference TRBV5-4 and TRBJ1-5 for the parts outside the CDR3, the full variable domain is ETGVTQSPTHLIKTRGQQVTLRCSSQSGHNTVSWYQQALGQGPQFIFQYYREEENGRGNFPPRFSGLQFPNYSSELNVNALELDDSALYLCASSLAPGDQPQHFGDGTRLSIL.